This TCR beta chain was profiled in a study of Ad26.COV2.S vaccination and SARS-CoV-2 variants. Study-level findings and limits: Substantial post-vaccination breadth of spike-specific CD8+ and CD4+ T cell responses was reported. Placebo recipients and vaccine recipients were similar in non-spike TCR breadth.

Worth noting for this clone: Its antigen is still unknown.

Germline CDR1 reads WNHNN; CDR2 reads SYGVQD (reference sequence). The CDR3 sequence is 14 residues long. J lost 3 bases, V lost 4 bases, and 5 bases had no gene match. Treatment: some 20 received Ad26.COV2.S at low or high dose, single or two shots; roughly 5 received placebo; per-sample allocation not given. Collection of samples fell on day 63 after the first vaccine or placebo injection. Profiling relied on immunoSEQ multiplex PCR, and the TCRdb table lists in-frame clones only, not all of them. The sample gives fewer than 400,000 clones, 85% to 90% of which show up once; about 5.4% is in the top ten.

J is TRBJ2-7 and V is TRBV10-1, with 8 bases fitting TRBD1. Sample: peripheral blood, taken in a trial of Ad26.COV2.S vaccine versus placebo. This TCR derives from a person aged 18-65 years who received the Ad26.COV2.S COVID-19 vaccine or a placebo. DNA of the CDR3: TGCGCCAGCAGTGGGGGGACAGGCGACTACGAGCAGTACTTC. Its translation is CASSGGTGDYEQYF.